A single count supports the clone carrying this T cell receptor (beta chain). Its antigen is not identified. A much larger clonotype is one base distant, so this may be a read error. The record originates from a study of T cell repertoires in cytomegalovirus infection. Findings of the study overall: Totalled public TCR beta family frequency picked out people who carried CMV plus the relevant HLA.

TCRdb ran MiXCR on the reads and lists one entry per CDR3 protein. The table shows about 530,000 distinct CDR3 sequences, with around 27% occurring only once. The CDR3 is 14 residues long. The germline V gene encodes CDR1 SGHTA and CDR2 FQGNSA. Input material: PBMCs. The sequence derives from a human donor in good health (CMV status not recorded). Some clones in this sample may be carry-over from other donors' samples. The chain employs TRBV7-2 and TRBJ1-5, with D possibly TRBD1 on 5 matching bases. The DNA of the CDR3 is TGTGTCAGCAGCTTAGAGAGGGGCGATCAGCCCCAGCATTTT. This sequence encodes CVSSLERGDQPQHF.